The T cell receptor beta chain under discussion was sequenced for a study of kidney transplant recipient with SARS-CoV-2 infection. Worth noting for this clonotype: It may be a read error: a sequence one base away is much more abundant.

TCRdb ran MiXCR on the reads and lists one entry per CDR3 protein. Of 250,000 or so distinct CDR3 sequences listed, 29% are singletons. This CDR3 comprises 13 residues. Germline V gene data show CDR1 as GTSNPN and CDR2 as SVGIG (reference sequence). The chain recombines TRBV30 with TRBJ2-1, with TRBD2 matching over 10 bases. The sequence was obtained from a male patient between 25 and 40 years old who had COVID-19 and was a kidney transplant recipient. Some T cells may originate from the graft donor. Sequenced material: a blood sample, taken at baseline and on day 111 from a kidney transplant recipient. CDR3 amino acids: CARRLAGDSEQFF. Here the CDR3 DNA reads TGTGCTCGCAGGCTAGCGGGAGATAGTGAGCAGTTCTTC.